The sequence of this T cell receptor beta chain was determined in a study of circulating and synovial CD4+ cells in juvenile arthritis. The J segment lost 4 bases and the V segment lost 0 bases, leaving 0 bases of the junction unmatched. Looked up from germline, CDR1 is LNHDA and CDR2 is SQIVND (reference sequence). This CDR3 contains 14 residues. Here immunoSEQ multiplex PCR was the method, and the copy in TCRdb shows in-frame clones only, minus some. The sample lists 30,000 or so clones; more than 90% were seen once. Whole-study results and caveats: Shared-clonotype fractions with synovium likely underestimate full repertoire overlap. T cell genome counts differed by at least an order of magnitude between CPL and CD4 samples. Circulating pathogenic-like lymphocytes shared a substantially higher fraction of CDR3 sequences with synovium than bulk blood.

Only one count was recorded for this clone. Its antigen is unknown. The TCR sequence derives from a human donor with juvenile idiopathic arthritis. The specimen sequenced was CD4+ T cells from blood. The V gene is TRBV19, the J gene TRBJ2-3; 8 nucleotides line up with TRBD2. CDR3 sequence: CASSIDGGADTQYF. The CDR3 region has the DNA TGTGCCAGTAGTATAGACGGGGGGGCAGATACGCAGTATTTT.